The 32 T cell receptor beta chains reported below all come from one sample, sequenced in a study of follicular helper T cells after annual influenza vaccination. Assay used: immunoSEQ multiplex PCR; TCRdb lists only in-frame clones, some missing. The table has about 6,800 clones, about 85% seen once. Time point defined: 2015-2016 season, 7 days after influenza vaccination. This material consisted of CXCR5- memory CD4+ T cells sorted from blood, taken 7 days after influenza vaccination. The receptor source for this set is an adult who received the influenza vaccine.

This chain connects TRBV10-3 to TRBJ2-2; 7 bases fit TRBD1. Unmatched junction bases numbered 3, after V lost 8 bases and J lost 3 bases. Per the germline V gene, CDR1 is ENHRY and CDR2 is SYGVKD. CDR3 length: 13 amino acids. CDR3 residues: CAIRGQYTGELFF. The DNA for the CDR3 is TGTGCCATCCGGGGACAGTACACCGGGGAGCTGTTTTTT.

The gene calls are TRBV5-1 and TRBJ1-2; D unresolved. CDR1 SGHRS and CDR2 YFSETQ come from the germline V gene. Trimming pared 7 bases from V and 7 bases from J, leaving 11 bases between. The CDR3 consists of 11 residues. The CDR3 spells CASGSGRGYTF. The CDR3 DNA reads TGCGCCAGCGGGTCAGGACGTGGCTACACCTTC. Full variable domain (remainder filled in from reference TRBV5-1 and TRBJ1-2): KAGVTQTPRYLIKTRGQQVTLSCSPISGHRSVSWYQQTPGQGLQFLFEYFSETQRNKGNFPGRFSGRQFSNSRSEMNVSTLELGDSALYLCASGSGRGYTFGSGTRLTVV.

This chain connects TRBV2 to TRBJ1-1; 8 positions match TRBD1. Losses at the gene ends were 6 bases for V and 1 base for J; bases not matched to a gene: 4. Germline CDR1 reads SNHLY; CDR2 reads FYNNEI. The CDR3 sequence is 14 residues long. The CDR3 DNA reads TGTGCCAGCAGACTTGGGACAGGGAACACTGAAGCTTTCTTT. Protein product: CASRLGTGNTEAFF.

V is TRBV29-1 and J is TRBJ2-3, with TRBD1 matching over 9 bases. The CDR3 is 13 residues long. Unmatched junction bases numbered 6, after V lost 8 bases and J lost 3 bases. Germline V gene sequence: CDR1 SQVTM, CDR2 ANQGSEA. This CDR3 is CSCGTGLTDTQYF. The CDR3 nucleotides are TGCAGCTGCGGGACAGGGTTAACAGATACGCAGTATTTT.

The gene calls are TRBV28 and TRBJ2-7; TRBD2 matches 14 bases. The length of the CDR3 is 16 residues. J gave up 7 bases and V 4 bases, and 9 bases lay outside the gene matches. CDR1 and CDR2 (germline): MDHEN, SYDVKM. As DNA, the CDR3 is TGTGCCAGCAGTTCGGGGACTAGCGGGAGTCGGGGGGAGCAGTACTTC. It encodes CASSSGTSGSRGEQYF.

This chain uses TRBV7-9 with TRBJ1-5, with 9 bases that match TRBD1. V lost 5 bases, J lost 5 bases, and 13 bases stayed unmatched. Germline assignment: CDR1 SEHNR and CDR2 FQNEAQ (reference sequence). CDR3 length: 17 residues. The CDR3 nucleotides read TGTGCCAGCAGCAAAAACCATGGTACAGGGGGCGATCAGCCCCAGCATTTT. It yields the protein CASSKNHGTGGDQPQHF. The full variable domain, completed using reference TRBV7-9 and TRBJ1-5, is DTGVSQNPRHKITKRGQNVTFRCDPISEHNRLYWYRQTLGQGPEFLTYFQNEAQLEKSRLLSDRFSAERPKGSFSTLEIQRTEQGDSAMYLCASSKNHGTGGDQPQHFGDGTRLSIL.

V and J are TRBV2 and TRBJ1-2; tentatively, D is TRBD1 (6 bases). The germline V and J ends were trimmed by 4 bases and 2 bases, with 8 bases remaining between them. The CDR3 is 13 residues long. Germline V gene data show CDR1 as SNHLY and CDR2 as FYNNEI. CDR3 DNA sequence: TGTGCCAGCAGTGGACAGGCCAACTATGGCTACACCTTC. Protein product: CASSGQANYGYTF.

V gene TRBV30 combines with J gene TRBJ1-5, with D perhaps TRBD1 (5 bases). The germline gives CDR1 GTSNPN, CDR2 SVGIG (reference sequence). CDR3 length: 15 residues. V lost 1 base to trimming and J lost 3 bases, with 13 bases between them. In nucleotides, the CDR3 is TGTGCCTGGAGTGGTGGGGCAAGCGACAATCAGCCCCAGCATTTT. This translates into CAWSGGASDNQPQHF. Full variable domain (outside the CDR3, taken from reference TRBV30 and TRBJ1-5): SQTIHQWPATLVQPVGSPLSLECTVEGTSNPNLYWYRQAAGRGLQLLFYSVGIGQISSEVPQNLSASRPQDRQFILSSKKLLLSDSGFYLCAWSGGASDNQPQHFGDGTRLSIL.

The chain combines TRBV27 with TRBJ1-2, with 7 bases aligning to TRBD1. In germline, CDR1 is MNHEY, CDR2 SMNVEV (reference sequence). J gave up 3 bases and V 5 bases, and 9 bases lay outside the gene matches. There are 15 residues in the CDR3. This CDR3 is CASSPVRDRYYGYTF. CDR3 in DNA: TGTGCCAGCAGTCCAGTTAGGGACAGATACTATGGCTACACCTTC.

Of note for this clone: At one boundary the junction diverges from the germline segment, which might be a read error. The rearrangement links TRBV7-2 to TRBJ2-3, with 10 bases that match TRBD2. Germline V gene lookup returns CDR1 SGHTA and CDR2 FQGNSA. CDR3 size: 12 residues. The CDR3 protein is CASSSLAGGMNF. The CDR3 DNA reads as TGTGCCAGCAGCTCCTTAGCGGGAGGCATGAATTTT.

The V gene is TRBV6-6, the J gene TRBJ2-7; D is ambiguous. The germline V and J ends were trimmed by 2 bases and 7 bases, with 15 bases remaining between them. In germline, CDR1 is MNHNY, CDR2 SVGAGI (reference sequence). This CDR3 is 14 amino acids long. CDR3 protein: CASSYSSSLGEQYF. The DNA of the CDR3 is TGTGCCAGCAGTTACAGCAGCAGCTTGGGGGAGCAGTACTTC.

The genes are TRBV7-9 and TRBJ1-6, with 7 bases matching TRBD1. After removal of 4 bases from V and 9 bases from J, the junction contained 12 bases not matched to a gene. In germline, CDR1 is SEHNR, CDR2 FQNEAQ (reference sequence). This CDR3 is 16 amino acids long. The CDR3 region has the DNA TGTGCCAGCAGCTCCCTTGGAGGGGGCGCGGGTTCACCCCTCCACTTT. Its translation is CASSSLGGGAGSPLHF.

This clone came up a few times. This rearrangement joins TRBV7-9 to TRBJ1-2; D is uncertain. V lost 4 bases, J lost 8 bases, and 8 bases lay in between. The CDR3 spans 11 residues. Germline lookup yields CDR1 SEHNR and CDR2 FQNEAQ (reference sequence). Here the CDR3 reads CASSSGRGYTF. The CDR3 coding sequence is TGTGCCAGCAGCTCAGGACGGGGCTACACCTTC. Looking up the rest from reference TRBV7-9 and TRBJ1-2 gives the full variable domain: DTGVSQNPRHKITKRGQNVTFRCDPISEHNRLYWYRQTLGQGPEFLTYFQNEAQLEKSRLLSDRFSAERPKGSFSTLEIQRTEQGDSAMYLCASSSGRGYTFGSGTRLTVV.

This clone occurred once. V gene TRBV29-1 combines with J gene TRBJ2-7; the D gene is possibly TRBD1 (6 bases). Germline V lookup: CDR1 SQVTM, CDR2 ANQGSEA. Trimming pared 3 bases from V and 0 bases from J, leaving 12 bases between. This CDR3 comprises 14 residues. This chain's CDR3 is CSVDAGVGSYEQYF. The CDR3 DNA sequence: TGCAGCGTTGACGCAGGGGTAGGCTCCTACGAGCAGTACTTC.

The chain uses TRBV30 and TRBJ2-1; 11 positions match TRBD2. The CDR3 is 16 residues long. The germline V gene encodes CDR1 GTSNPN and CDR2 SVGIG (reference sequence). The V segment lost 2 bases and the J segment 5 bases; nucleotides outside the gene matches: 8. Here the CDR3 reads CAWSRSGRALNNEQFF. The CDR3 DNA is TGTGCCTGGAGTCGTAGCGGGAGGGCTCTGAACAATGAGCAGTTCTTC. The complete variable domain, with remaining parts taken from reference TRBV30 and TRBJ2-1, reads SQTIHQWPATLVQPVGSPLSLECTVEGTSNPNLYWYRQAAGRGLQLLFYSVGIGQISSEVPQNLSASRPQDRQFILSSKKLLLSDSGFYLCAWSRSGRALNNEQFFGPGTRLTVL.

CDR3 region: CASSLEIQGFRYGGYTF. In nucleotides, the CDR3 is TGTGCCAGCAGCTTGGAAATCCAGGGGTTCCGCTATGGCGGCTACACCTTC. The chain combines TRBV5-6 with TRBJ1-2; weak D call: TRBD1 (6 bases). The germline V gene has CDR1 SGHDT and CDR2 YYEEEE. Trimming cost V 0 bases and J 8 bases, with 23 bases left between them. CDR3 length: 17 amino acids.

This sequence joins TRBV6-1 and TRBJ1-6, with 8 bases identical to TRBD1. V trimming: 7 bases; J trimming: 8 bases; junction bases outside the gene matches: 4. The CDR3 loop spans 13 amino acids. The V gene's germline CDR1 is MNHNS and CDR2 SASEGT. This chain's CDR3 is CASTNRGDSPLHF. The CDR3 nucleotides read TGTGCCAGCACGAACAGGGGGGATTCACCCCTCCACTTT.

The chain recombines TRBV6-5 with TRBJ2-2, with 8 nucleotides matching TRBD1. Trimming at V came to 6 bases and at J to 4 bases, leaving 4 bases not matched to a gene. CDR3 length equals 14 residues. The germline V gene has CDR1 MNHEY and CDR2 SVGAGI. CDR3 region: CASRPTGVTGELFF. As DNA, the CDR3 is TGTGCCAGCAGACCGACAGGGGTCACCGGGGAGCTGTTTTTT.

The chain joins TRBV9 to TRBJ2-2, with D possibly matching TRBD1 (6 bases). V was trimmed by 0 bases and J by 4 bases, leaving 16 bases between them. The CDR3 runs to 17 residues. Germline-derived CDR1 and CDR2 are SGDLS and YYNGEE. CDR3 nucleotides: TGTGCCAGCAGCGTAGCGGACAGAACTCGAGGCACCGGGGAGCTGTTTTTT. Amino acids: CASSVADRTRGTGELFF.

This sequence joins TRBV7-8 and TRBJ2-2; D not certain. The germline gives CDR1 SGHVS, CDR2 FQNEAQ. The V and J ends lost 1 base and 7 bases respectively, with 7 bases between them. The CDR3 spans 13 residues. The CDR3 reads CASSLVVVGELFF. The CDR3, as DNA: TGTGCCAGCAGCTTAGTTGTCGTCGGGGAGCTGTTTTTT.

The chain carries TRBV27 and TRBJ2-2, with D perhaps TRBD2 (5 bases). Germline values: CDR1 MNHEY, CDR2 SMNVEV (reference sequence). This CDR3 region has 20 residues. V was trimmed by 0 bases and J by 0 bases, leaving 20 bases between them. CDR3 sequence (DNA): TGTGCCAGCAGTTTATCTGAGGGCACGATCTACGCACCGAACACCGGGGAGCTGTTTTTT. It is translated as CASSLSEGTIYAPNTGELFF.

V is TRBV10-3 and J is TRBJ2-6; 10 nucleotides align to TRBD1. V dropped 6 bases and J dropped 1; count of bases not matched to a gene: 9. Germline CDR1 and CDR2: ENHRY and SYGVKD. The CDR3 length is 18 residues. The CDR3 region is CAIRDRDRGRSGANVLTF. The CDR3 nucleotides read TGTGCCATCAGAGACCGGGACAGGGGACGGTCTGGGGCCAACGTCCTGACTTTC.

This clone has more than one count but fewer than ten. The V and J genes are TRBV2 and TRBJ1-6; D is possibly TRBD1 (6 bases). The V end was cut by 7 bases, the J end by 9 bases, with 19 bases between. The germline gives CDR1 SNHLY, CDR2 FYNNEI. This CDR3 comprises 15 residues. The CDR3 bases are TGTGCCAGCATGGGAGGGGGACGGTTTGGTTCACCCCTCCACTTT. Translated, it gives CASMGGGRFGSPLHF.

This clone was detected a few times. The CDR3 loop reads CASSLGQGADYGYTF. The CDR3 bases are TGTGCCAGCAGCTTAGGACAGGGGGCGGACTATGGCTACACCTTC. The V call is TRBV11-2, the J call TRBJ1-2, with 10 positions matching TRBD1. The germline CDR1 and CDR2 sequences are SGHAT and FQNNGV. This CDR3 has 15 amino acids. After removal of 1 base from V and 3 bases from J, the junction contained 2 bases not matched to a gene.

The J gene is TRBJ2-7, the V gene TRBV10-3; tentative D call: TRBD1 (6 bases). V shed 10 bases and J shed 0 bases, with 16 bases lying between them. This CDR3 has 14 residues. CDR1 is ENHRY, CDR2 SYGVKD, per germline. The CDR3, as DNA: TGTGCCACCACCCGGACAGAAAGCTCCTACGAGCAGTACTTC. It translates to CATTRTESSYEQYF.

The CDR3 sequence is CASSPRALERVNTGELFF. CDR3 bases: TGTGCCAGCTCACCGCGCGCCTTGGAGCGGGTGAACACCGGGGAGCTGTTTTTT. The rearrangement uses TRBV18 and TRBJ2-2; possibly TRBD2 for D (6 bases). The CDR3 extends over 18 amino acids. Trimming removed 3 bases from V and 1 base from J, with 18 bases in between. CDR1 and CDR2 from the germline V gene are KGHSH and LQKENI.

CDR3 protein: CAISPNNEQFF. The CDR3 region has the DNA TGTGCCATCAGTCCCAACAATGAGCAGTTCTTC. The chain links TRBV10-3 to TRBJ2-1, with D unclear. The V end lost 5 bases, the J end lost 5 bases, and 4 bases lay between the germline ends. Per germline, CDR1 ENHRY and CDR2 SYGVKD. The CDR3 contains 11 residues.

The chain joins TRBV6-5 to TRBJ2-3, with D perhaps TRBD1 (6 bases). V was cut by 0 bases and J by 5 bases, with 9 bases left in between. The CDR3 runs to 14 residues. Germline CDR1 reads MNHEY; CDR2 reads SVGAGI. The CDR3 sequence: CASSYSSRGDTQYF. Written as DNA, the CDR3 is TGTGCCAGCAGTTACTCAAGCAGGGGAGATACGCAGTATTTT.

V gene TRBV5-4 combines with J gene TRBJ1-3; D ambiguous. The CDR3 is 14 amino acids. Deletions cut 1 base from V and 0 bases from J, with 5 bases between. In germline, CDR1 is SGHNT, CDR2 YYREEE (reference sequence). The CDR3, as DNA: TGTGCCAGCAGCTTGCGAGGCTCTGGAAACACCATATATTTT. Translation gives CASSLRGSGNTIYF.

The V call is TRBV2, the J call TRBJ1-1, with a tentative D call TRBD1 (6 bases). The germline CDR1 and CDR2 sequences are SNHLY and FYNNEI. V was pared by 4 bases and J by 8 bases, with 20 bases between. The CDR3 is 15 residues long. This CDR3 reads CASSVQTSGGSEAFF. The CDR3 DNA sequence: TGTGCCAGCAGTGTCCAGACGTCGGGGGGCTCCGAAGCTTTCTTT.

The rearrangement links TRBV11-2 to TRBJ2-1; D uncertain. The CDR3 contains 15 residues. Germline V lookup: CDR1 SGHAT, CDR2 FQNNGV. V was clipped by 3 bases and J by 3 bases, with 12 bases between them. CDR3 DNA: TGTGCCAGCAGCTTGGGTGACCTAGACTACAATGAGCAGTTCTTC. It codes for CASSLGDLDYNEQFF.

V gene TRBV10-3 combines with J gene TRBJ2-3, with 8 bases identical to TRBD2. Unmatched junction bases numbered 7, after V lost 7 bases and J lost 4 bases. The CDR3 has 14 amino acids. The germline V gene has CDR1 ENHRY and CDR2 SYGVKD. The CDR3 spells CAITPSGGSDTQYF. Here the CDR3 DNA reads TGTGCCATCACCCCCAGCGGGGGATCAGATACGCAGTATTTT.